This T cell receptor (beta chain) was identified during a study of T-cell reconstitution after alpha-beta-depleted transplantation in children. The germline V gene encodes CDR1 SGHNT and CDR2 YENEEA. Trimming removed 0 bases from V and 10 bases from J, with 7 bases in between. The CDR3 spans 12 residues. Preparation of the TCRbeta library was carried out with unique molecular identifiers. One entry per CDR3 protein results from TCRdb running MiXCR on the PCR reads. The sample has approximately 240,000 distinct CDR3 sequences, about 11% seen once. Broader study findings: Several patients had high TCRbeta diversity at day 60; it came from surviving recipient T cells and thymic progenitors. Reportedly, alpha-beta T cells present about two months post-transplant originated from several hundred expanded clones of graft origin. Once a year had passed after transplant, T-cell counts and diversity came mostly from newly produced T cells.

This clonotype was seen many times. Its antigen is still unknown. Specimen: PBMCs, collected before TCRalphabeta/CD19-depleted stem cell transplant. The TCR originated in a child younger than two with acute myeloid leukemia, due to receive a stem cell transplant. V usage is TRBV11-3 and J usage is TRBJ2-1, with no clear D. The CDR3: CASSLDSQEQFF. In nucleotides, the CDR3 is TGTGCCAGCAGCTTAGACAGCCAAGAGCAGTTCTTC.